These 14 T cell receptor beta chains were all obtained from the same sample, sequenced in a study of T cell responses to AZD1222 COVID-19 vaccine. Data came from immunoSEQ multiplex PCR; TCRdb stores just in-frame clones and leaves some out. This repertoire shows under 200,000 clones, 92% found once; its top ten account for under 1.5%. This material consisted of peripheral blood, taken 28 days after the second AZD1222 dose. These receptors all stem from an adult who received the AZD1222 COVID-19 vaccine.

J is TRBJ2-1 and V is TRBV13, with TRBD2 matching over 8 bases. The V segment lost 5 bases and the J segment 0 bases; nucleotides outside the gene matches: 18. Germline CDR1 PRHDT, CDR2 FYEKMQ (reference sequence). There are 20 residues in the CDR3. CDR3 amino acids: CASSPPPRRGALSSYNEQFF. In DNA, the CDR3 is TGTGCCAGCAGCCCCCCTCCCCGGCGGGGGGCCCTGAGCTCCTACAATGAGCAGTTCTTC.

The chain uses TRBV29-1 and TRBJ1-4; 11 bases line up with TRBD1. The CDR3 is made up of 14 amino acids. Germline V CDR1 and CDR2: SQVTM, ANQGSEA. The V gene end was trimmed by 6 bases and the J gene end by 4 bases; junction bases not matched to a gene: 4. CDR3 sequence: CSVAGTGGNEKLFF. CDR3 DNA sequence: TGCAGCGTGGCCGGGACAGGGGGTAATGAAAAACTGTTTTTT.

The rearrangement joins TRBV28 to TRBJ2-2; 7 bases map to TRBD1. V gave up 5 bases and J gave up 0 bases; unmatched junction bases: 3. CDR3 length: 15 amino acids. The germline CDR1 and CDR2 sequences are MDHEN and SYDVKM. CDR3 sequence (DNA): TGTGCCAGCAGTCCCGGGACAGCGAACACCGGGGAGCTGTTTTTT. This gives the protein CASSPGTANTGELFF. The full variable domain, rest sourced from reference TRBV28 and TRBJ2-2, is DVKVTQSSRYLVKRTGEKVFLECVQDMDHENMFWYRQDPGLGLRLIYFSYDVKMKEKGDIPEGYSVSREKKERFSLILESASTNQTSMYLCASSPGTANTGELFFGEGSRLTVL.

The chain is built from TRBV18 and TRBJ1-3, with D possibly TRBD1 on 6 matching bases. Trimming took 0 bases from V and 6 from J, leaving 18 bases between them. This CDR3 spans 17 amino acids. Germline V gives CDR1 KGHSH, CDR2 LQKENI. This CDR3 reads CASSPPGGQRRENTIYF. The CDR3 DNA sequence: TGTGCCAGCTCACCACCGGGGGGACAACGCAGAGAAAACACCATATATTTT.

The gene calls are TRBV3-1 (or the pseudogene TRBV3-2) and TRBJ1-6, with D hard to call. The V gene's germline CDR1 is LGHDT and CDR2 YNNKEL (reference sequence). The CDR3 covers 13 residues. V lost 7 bases to trimming and J lost 9 bases, with 13 bases between them. The chain's CDR3 is CASNPGLGSPLHF. DNA of the CDR3: TGTGCCAGCAATCCGGGGTTGGGTTCACCCCTCCACTTT.

This clone was observed once. The chain joins TRBV7-9 to TRBJ1-1, with unresolved D. The CDR3 is made up of 12 amino acids. Trimming removed 1 base at V and 11 bases at J, with 11 bases between. CDR1 is SEHNR and CDR2 is FQNEAQ in the germline V gene (reference sequence). CDR3 region: CASSLGFLEAFF. DNA of the CDR3: TGTGCCAGCAGCTTAGGGTTCCTGGAGGCTTTCTTT.

The chain uses TRBV7-2 and TRBJ1-2; D remains unclear. Germline V gene data show CDR1 as SGHTA and CDR2 as FQGNSA. Trimming took 1 base from V and 5 from J, leaving 14 bases between them. The CDR3 is 15 amino acids. CDR3 sequence (DNA): TGTGCCAGCAGCTTAGGACTCAACATGCCTTATGGCTACACCTTC. The encoded protein is CASSLGLNMPYGYTF.

The V call is TRBV9, the J call TRBJ2-7; possibly TRBD1 for D (6 bases). V dropped 4 bases and J dropped 6 bases, with 20 bases sitting between them. This CDR3 is built from 15 residues. Germline V gene data show CDR1 as SGDLS and CDR2 as YYNGEE. The CDR3 nucleotides read TGTGCCAGCAGCCCTCAGGGGTTTCTTGTTGGCGAGCAGTACTTC. Its translation is CASSPQGFLVGEQYF.

The CDR3 DNA follows: TGTGCCATCAGTGAGCCTACCGGGACTAGCGGGAATCAGAAAAACTACGAGCAGTACTTC. This sequence encodes CAISEPTGTSGNQKNYEQYF. The V gene is TRBV10-3, the J gene TRBJ2-7; the match to TRBD2 covers 13 bases. V shed 2 bases, J shed 3 bases, and the junction held 16 bases outside the gene matches. This CDR3 region has 20 residues. Germline loops: CDR1 ENHRY, CDR2 SYGVKD.

This clone has only one observation. The chain is built from TRBV3-1 (or the pseudogene TRBV3-2) and TRBJ2-3, with TRBD2 matching over 8 bases. After removal of 2 bases from V and 4 bases from J, the junction contained 11 bases not matched to a gene. This CDR3 spans 17 amino acids. CDR1 and CDR2 (germline): LGHDT, YNNKEL (reference sequence). CDR3 coding DNA: TGTGCCAGCAGCCAATCAGCGAGCGGGAGAGTCGCAGATACGCAGTATTTT. Translating gives CASSQSASGRVADTQYF.

The chain has TRBV29-1 and TRBJ1-1; D unclear. Germline CDR1 SQVTM, CDR2 ANQGSEA. The CDR3 consists of 14 residues. Trimming pared 2 bases from V and 0 bases from J, leaving 10 bases between. The CDR3 here is CSVEFELLNTEAFF. The CDR3, as DNA: TGCAGCGTTGAATTTGAGCTCCTGAACACTGAAGCTTTCTTT. The full variable domain, in which reference TRBV29-1 and TRBJ1-1 provide the parts outside the CDR3, is SAVISQKPSRDICQRGTSLTIQCQVDSQVTMMFWYRQQPGQSLTLIATANQGSEATYESGFVIDKFPISRPNLTFSTLTVSNMSPEDSSIYLCSVEFELLNTEAFFGQGTRLTVV.

The chain is built from TRBV21-1 and TRBJ2-7; the table's D call, TRBD1, was not checked against the DNA. TRBV21-1 is listed as a pseudogene. The CDR3 spans 17 residues. The CDR3 coding sequence is TGTGCCAGCAGCATCTTAGCCACTCAGGGGACCTCCTACGAGCAGTACTTC. This encodes CASSILATQGTSYEQYF.

The chain uses TRBV19 and TRBJ1-1; the D gene is possibly TRBD1 (6 bases). Trimming removed 1 base from V and 7 bases from J, with 16 bases in between. The CDR3 covers 15 residues. Germline CDR1 reads LNHDA; CDR2 reads SQIVND (reference sequence). This CDR3 reads CASSIAFGQTHEAFF. The CDR3 nucleotides are TGTGCCAGTAGTATAGCATTTGGACAGACCCATGAAGCTTTCTTT.

This sequence joins TRBV25-1 and TRBJ2-7, with D uncertain. Germline values: CDR1 MGHDK, CDR2 SYGVNS. The CDR3 has 14 residues. V gave up 4 bases and J gave up 0 bases, with 10 bases separating them. CDR3 protein: CASSGAANSYEQYF. In DNA, the CDR3 is TGTGCCAGCAGTGGGGCAGCAAACTCCTACGAGCAGTACTTC.